This T cell receptor (beta chain) was found in a study of molecular identifiers for immune sequencing clone quantification. Overall study: For replicates, RNA isolated from approximately 20,000 or 98,000 naive CD8 cells was divided into five portions, of which four were sequenced.

TCRdb re-called the PCR reads through MiXCR, storing one row per CDR3 protein. The sample shows about 63,000 distinct CDR3 sequences, under 20% of them seen only once. CD8+CD4-CCR7+CD45RA+ cells were sorted as naive CD8 T cells. This clonotype was detected ten times or more. This clonotype was obtained from a human donor in good health. Some libraries in this study had Jurkat cell RNA spiked in. The sequenced sample consisted of naive CD8+ T cells from blood, with Jurkat cell RNA spiked in. The subset is: FACS-sorted CD8+CD4-CCR7+CD45RA+ naive T cells.

The CDR3 reads CASSRVLEQLEQYF. The CDR3 DNA sequence: TGTGCCAGCAGTCGGGTCCTAGAGCAGCTCGAGCAGTACTTC. The chain combines TRBV28 with TRBJ2-7; the D is unclear. Trimming pared 5 bases from V and 6 bases from J, leaving 17 bases between. CDR1 and CDR2 (germline): MDHEN, SYDVKM. CDR3 length: 14 residues.